This T cell receptor (beta chain) was recorded in a study of identifying expanded T cells in peripheral blood. Study results and limitations: Clone count variance between roughly 2-week samples rose with total template count. Over about two and four weeks, about 15 and 19 clones changed, versus approximately 1.1 between replicates.

Libraries were prepared by immunoSEQ multiplex PCR; TCRdb keeps only in-frame clonotypes and omits some of them. The repertoire holds about 82,000 clones, around nine tenths seen once, with 7% to 7.5% in the top ten. No infections or other immune events were documented during collection. About this clone itself: Its cognate antigen is unknown. The DNA is omitted, as the CDR3 cannot be located on it reliably, and the CDR3 follows TCRdb's listing.

Per germline, CDR1 MNHEY and CDR2 SMNVEV (reference sequence). The CDR3 is 13 residues long, ends included. V is TRBV27 and J is TRBJ1-2. This receptor was taken from a person aged 18 to 75 in good health. The sequenced sample was blood. This chain's CDR3 is CASSFGAGSGYTF.